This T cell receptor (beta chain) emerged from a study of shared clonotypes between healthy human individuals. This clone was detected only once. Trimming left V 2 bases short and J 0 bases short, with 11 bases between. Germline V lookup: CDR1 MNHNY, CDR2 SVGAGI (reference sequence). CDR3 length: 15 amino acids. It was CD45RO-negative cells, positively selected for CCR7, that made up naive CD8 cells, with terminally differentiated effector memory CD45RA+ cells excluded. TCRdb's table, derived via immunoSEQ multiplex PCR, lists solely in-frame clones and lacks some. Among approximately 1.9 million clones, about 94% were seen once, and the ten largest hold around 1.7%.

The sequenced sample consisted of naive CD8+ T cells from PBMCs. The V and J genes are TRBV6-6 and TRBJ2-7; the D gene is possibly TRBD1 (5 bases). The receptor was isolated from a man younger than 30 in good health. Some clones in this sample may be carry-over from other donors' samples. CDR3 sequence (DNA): TGTGCCAGCAGTTACCAGGGCCTAAGCTCCTACGAGCAGTACTTC. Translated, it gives CASSYQGLSSYEQYF.